A single sample is the source of the 21 T cell receptor beta chains below, sequenced in a study of beta chain features in type 1 diabetes. Study-wide results and caveats: Among patients with Type 1 diabetes, TCRB CDR3s were moderately but significantly shorter in every one of the four CD4+ subsets.

Reverse transcribing all isolated RNA meant expressed TCRB transcripts were sequenced. The repertoire was sequenced with immunoSEQ multiplex PCR; TCRdb's copy has only in-frame clones and lacks some. Of around 41,000 clones listed, about 68% are singletons. These TCRs' antigens remain unknown. Sequencing input: Tregs from blood. The receptors were gathered from a man aged 25 to 40 with type 1 diabetes. Some clones in this sample may be carry-over from other donors' samples.

This chain links TRBV18 with TRBJ2-5, with 8 bases aligning to TRBD1. CDR3 length: 14 amino acids. The germline V gene has CDR1 KGHSH and CDR2 LQKENI. V was clipped by 5 bases and J by 4 bases; unmatched bases: 6. The CDR3 is CASSVTDRGETQYF. DNA of the CDR3: TGTGCCAGCTCAGTCACCGACAGGGGAGAGACCCAGTACTTC.

The chain links TRBV7-2 to TRBJ2-1, with 9 nucleotides matching TRBD2. J gave up 6 bases and V 1 base, and 16 bases lay outside the gene matches. Germline CDR1 SGHTA, CDR2 FQGNSA. This CDR3 is built from 19 residues. The CDR3 region is CASSLGLDFADSGGNEQFF. CDR3 coding DNA: TGTGCCAGCAGCTTAGGGTTAGACTTCGCAGATAGCGGGGGCAATGAGCAGTTCTTC.

The genes are TRBV5-4 and TRBJ1-6; no reliable D call. The CDR3 has 14 residues. The germline V gene has CDR1 SGHNT and CDR2 YYREEE (reference sequence). V was trimmed by 2 bases and J by 6 bases, leaving 9 bases between them. This CDR3 is CASSFLGSNSPLHF. CDR3 nucleotides: TGTGCCAGCAGCTTCTTGGGCAGTAATTCACCCCTCCACTTT.

In this sample, this clone turned up once. The V call is TRBV6-1, the J call TRBJ2-7; D not resolved. The V end lost 2 bases, the J end lost 6 bases, and 11 bases lay between the germline ends. Germline values: CDR1 MNHNS, CDR2 SASEGT. CDR3 length: 13 residues. CDR3 sequence reads: CASSETTVREQYF. For the CDR3, the DNA is TGTGCCAGCAGTGAAACAACAGTCCGCGAGCAGTACTTC.

The chain combines TRBV2 with TRBJ2-5; no clear D gene. Trimming pared 4 bases from V and 5 bases from J, leaving 8 bases between. The CDR3 length is 12 residues. Germline assignment: CDR1 SNHLY and CDR2 FYNNEI. This CDR3 is CASSVAAETQYF. DNA of the CDR3: TGTGCCAGCAGTGTAGCCGCGGAGACCCAGTACTTC.

There are a few counts of this clone. The chain carries TRBV19 and TRBJ2-1; 13 bases line up with TRBD2. CDR1 and CDR2 (germline): LNHDA, SQIVND (reference sequence). V lost 3 bases, J lost 7 bases, and 9 bases stayed unmatched. The CDR3 runs to 17 residues. CDR3 region: CASSMGSGLAGYNEQFF. Here the CDR3 DNA reads TGTGCCAGTAGTATGGGCTCGGGACTAGCGGGGTATAATGAGCAGTTCTTC.

This sequence joins TRBV7-2 and TRBJ2-6, with a tentative D call TRBD1 (5 bases). The CDR3 is made up of 17 amino acids. Germline V gene sequence: CDR1 SGHTA, CDR2 FQGNSA. V lost 2 bases and J 0 bases, leaving 11 bases between the germline ends. The CDR3 DNA follows: TGTGCCAGCAGCTTAAAGGGGTCGAGCTCTGGGGCCAACGTCCTGACTTTC. This codes for CASSLKGSSSGANVLTF.

V usage is TRBV6-5 and J usage is TRBJ2-3; 7 bases are a match to TRBD1. Unmatched junction bases numbered 6, after V lost 2 bases and J lost 1 base. CDR1 MNHEY and CDR2 SVGAGI come from the germline V gene. This CDR3 contains 16 residues. The CDR3 DNA reads TGTGCCAGCAGTTACCGCGGGCAGGGGGGCACAGATACGCAGTATTTT. This codes for CASSYRGQGGTDTQYF.

Here the CDR3 DNA reads TGTGCCAGCAGTATAGGGGGCTGGCAGGGGCAGTACTTC. Its protein product is CASSIGGWQGQYF. This chain connects TRBV2 to TRBJ2-5; 7 bases map to TRBD1. The germline CDR1 and CDR2 sequences are SNHLY and FYNNEI. Losses at the gene ends were 5 bases for V and 11 bases for J; bases not matched to a gene: 11. The length of the CDR3 is 13 residues.

This chain links TRBV6-5 with TRBJ2-7; D unresolved. CDR1 and CDR2 (germline): MNHEY, SVGAGI. This CDR3 comprises 11 residues. Trimming removed 6 bases from V and 3 bases from J, with 6 bases in between. CDR3 region: CASSAGYEQYF. The DNA for the CDR3 is TGTGCCAGCAGCGCAGGCTACGAGCAGTACTTC.

V is TRBV29-1 and J is TRBJ2-2; D is perhaps TRBD1 (6 bases). This CDR3 is 14 amino acids long. CDR1 SQVTM and CDR2 ANQGSEA come from the germline V gene. V was shortened by 7 bases and J by 1 base, with 13 bases between the two germline ends. CDR3 region: CSASGEWNTGELFF. The CDR3 coding sequence is TGCAGCGCCTCAGGGGAATGGAACACCGGGGAGCTGTTTTTT.

V usage is TRBV20-1 and J usage is TRBJ2-1, with D hard to call. This CDR3 has 11 amino acids. From germline, CDR1 is DFQATT and CDR2 SNEGSKA (reference sequence). The ends were cut back, 3 bases at V and 4 bases at J, with 4 bases in the middle. The CDR3 loop is CSASRYNEQFF. The CDR3 DNA reads as TGCAGTGCTAGCCGTTACAATGAGCAGTTCTTC.

This sequence joins TRBV18 and TRBJ1-5, with D hard to call. With 1 base removed from V and 7 bases from J, the gap between germline ends came to 14 bases. The CDR3 length is 15 residues. Germline V gives CDR1 KGHSH, CDR2 LQKENI. The CDR3 reads CASSPREGPDQPQHF. CDR3 nucleotide sequence: TGTGCCAGCTCACCACGGGAGGGTCCGGACCAGCCCCAGCATTTT. The full variable domain, its missing parts supplied by reference TRBV18 and TRBJ1-5, is NAGVMQNPRHLVRRRGQEARLRCSPMKGHSHVYWYRQLPEEGLKFMVYLQKENIIDESGMPKERFSAEFPKEGPSILRIQQVVRGDSAAYFCASSPREGPDQPQHFGDGTRLSIL.

This clone was observed a few times. The chain carries TRBV19 and TRBJ2-3; 7 nucleotides agree with TRBD2. The V segment lost 4 bases and the J segment 2 bases; nucleotides outside the gene matches: 9. The germline CDR1 and CDR2 sequences are LNHDA and SQIVND (reference sequence). This CDR3 has 16 amino acids. The CDR3 region has the DNA TGTGCCAGTAGTAATGGTGGCGGGGGTCCCACAGATACGCAGTATTTT. It is translated as CASSNGGGGPTDTQYF.

This clone was recorded once. V usage is TRBV27 and J usage is TRBJ1-1; possible D gene TRBD1, 5 bases. With 4 bases removed from V and 8 bases from J, the gap between germline ends came to 14 bases. The CDR3 is made up of 13 amino acids. CDR1 is MNHEY and CDR2 is SMNVEV in the germline V gene (reference sequence). CDR3 nucleotides: TGTGCCAGCAGTTCTTCCAGGGTATCCGAAGCTTTCTTT. As protein: CASSSSRVSEAFF.

This rearrangement joins TRBV6-5 to TRBJ1-2; D remains ambiguous. The V end was cut by 2 bases, the J end by 4 bases, with 14 bases between. The CDR3 extends over 15 amino acids. CDR1 and CDR2 from the germline V gene are MNHEY and SVGAGI. This chain's CDR3 is CASSYSGNPSYGYTF. The CDR3 DNA sequence: TGTGCCAGCAGTTACAGCGGCAACCCCTCCTATGGCTACACCTTC.

The chain combines TRBV5-1 with TRBJ2-7, with 8 bases aligning to TRBD1. V lost 0 bases and J lost 2; bases outside the gene matches: 10. Per germline, CDR1 SGHRS and CDR2 YFSETQ. The CDR3 loop spans 17 amino acids. CDR3 residues: CASSLVTGATGTYEQYF. The DNA of the CDR3 is TGCGCCAGCAGCTTGGTGACAGGGGCTACGGGCACCTACGAGCAGTACTTC.

This clone was seen only a few times. V is TRBV29-1 and J is TRBJ1-1; the D is unclear. The CDR3 is 12 residues long. V lost 6 bases and J lost 5, with 13 bases in between. CDR1 is SQVTM, CDR2 ANQGSEA, per germline. The CDR3 DNA reads TGCAGCGTCGTTGGGTGGGCAACTGAAGCTTTCTTT. Translation gives CSVVGWATEAFF.

The chain employs TRBV7-2 and TRBJ1-2; 8 bases match TRBD1. Trimming cost V 4 bases and J 8 bases; bases outside gene matches: 6. The CDR3 extends over 13 amino acids. Germline CDR1 and CDR2: SGHTA and FQGNSA. The CDR3 is CASSSTGQGGYTF. The CDR3 DNA reads TGTGCCAGCAGCTCGACAGGACAGGGCGGCTACACCTTC.

The chain uses TRBV19 and TRBJ2-1, with 12 bases identical to TRBD2. CDR1 and CDR2 (germline): LNHDA, SQIVND (reference sequence). The V gene end was trimmed by 5 bases and the J gene end by 7 bases; junction bases not matched to a gene: 12. The CDR3 runs to 17 residues. CDR3 nucleotide sequence: TGTGCCAGTAGTCCAAAGACTAGCGGGGGTGCTAGAAATGAGCAGTTCTTC. Amino acids: CASSPKTSGGARNEQFF.

This clone was seen more than once but under ten times. The V call is TRBV6-6, the J call TRBJ1-5; possibly TRBD1 for D (5 bases). The ends were cut back, 7 bases at V and 2 bases at J, with 15 bases in the middle. The CDR3 totals 15 residues. The germline V gene encodes CDR1 MNHNY and CDR2 SVGAGI (reference sequence). The CDR3 DNA is TGTGCCAGCACCGAACGGGGGGTCGGCAATCAGCCCCAGCATTTT. Translation: CASTERGVGNQPQHF.